This TCR beta chain was recorded in a study of CD4 T cells in relation to SARS-CoV-2 and coronaviruses. Study context: PBMCs were cultured with antigen for roughly 11 days before TCR beta sequencing. Convalescent patients were fewer than 10 males and 4 females; two were Hispanic.

More than 8.5 x 10^4 naive or memory CD4+ cells were cultured with CEF peptides for under twelve days. A remark on this clone: Its antigen is undetermined.

The table came from immunoSEQ multiplex PCR; TCRdb's copy has only in-frame clones and leaves some out. Among about 40,000 clones listed, over 60% were seen once. Germline CDR1 and CDR2: MDHEN and SYDVKM. Trimming left V 3 bases short and J 4 bases short, with 18 bases between. The CDR3 runs 16 residues. This clonotype originated in an adult with COVID-19. The chain couples TRBV28 to TRBJ1-2; D is undetermined. Specimen: memory CD4+ T cells from PBMCs, cultured in vitro. The CDR3 region has the DNA TGTGCCAGCAGTTTTCTCTCCCCCCGATCTTTCTATGGCTACACCTTC. Amino acid sequence: CASSFLSPRSFYGYTF.